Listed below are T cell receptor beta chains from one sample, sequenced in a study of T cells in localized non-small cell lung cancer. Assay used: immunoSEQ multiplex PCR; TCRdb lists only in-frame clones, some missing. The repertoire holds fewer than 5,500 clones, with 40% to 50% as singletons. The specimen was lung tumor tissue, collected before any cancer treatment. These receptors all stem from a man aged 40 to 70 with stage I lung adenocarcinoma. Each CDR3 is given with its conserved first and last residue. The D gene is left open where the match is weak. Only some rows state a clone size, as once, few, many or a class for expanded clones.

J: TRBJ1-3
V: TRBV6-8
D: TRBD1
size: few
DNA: TGTGCCAGCAGTTCAGCGACAGGGGACAACACCATATATTTT
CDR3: CASSSATGDNTIYF

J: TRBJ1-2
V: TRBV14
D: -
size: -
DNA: TGTGCCAGCAGCCGGAAGCGGACGGGTGGCTACACCTTC
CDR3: CASSRKRTGGYTF

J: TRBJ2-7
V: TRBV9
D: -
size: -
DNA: TGTGCCAGTAACACTGGGCAGGGCTACGAGCAGTACTTC
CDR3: CASNTGQGYEQYF

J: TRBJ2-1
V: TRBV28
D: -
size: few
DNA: TGTGCCAGCAGTCTTGACTGGAACAATGAGCAGTTCTTC
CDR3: CASSLDWNNEQFF

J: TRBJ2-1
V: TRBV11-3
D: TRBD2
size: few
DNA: TGTGCCAGCAGCTTTATAGCGGGAGGGATAAGTGAGCAGTTCTTC
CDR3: CASSFIAGGISEQFF

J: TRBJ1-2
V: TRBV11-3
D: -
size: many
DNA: TGTGCCAGCAGCCCGAGGGACGAGCCTAACTATGGCTACACCTTC
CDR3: CASSPRDEPNYGYTF

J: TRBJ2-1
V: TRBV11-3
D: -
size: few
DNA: TGTGCCAGCAGCCTTCCTAGTGGGGGTGGAAATGAGCAGTTCTTC
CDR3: CASSLPSGGGNEQFF

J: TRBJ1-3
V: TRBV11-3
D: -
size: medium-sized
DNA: TGTGCCAGCAGCGCAGATACAGGGTCGGGTGGAAACACCATATATTTT
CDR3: CASSADTGSGGNTIYF

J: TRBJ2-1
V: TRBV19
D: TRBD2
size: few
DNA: TGTGCCAGTAGTACCGAGCGGGAGCGAGTGAAGAATGAGCAGTTCTTC
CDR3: CASSTERERVKNEQFF

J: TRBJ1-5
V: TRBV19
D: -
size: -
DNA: TGTGCCAGTAGTATCATTGGGGACCAGCCCCAGCATTTT
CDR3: CASSIIGDQPQHF

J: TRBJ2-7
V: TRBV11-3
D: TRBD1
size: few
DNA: TGTGCCAGCAGCTTAATGGGACAGGGGTCCTACGAGCAGTACTTC
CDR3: CASSLMGQGSYEQYF

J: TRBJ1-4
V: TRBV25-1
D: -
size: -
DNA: TGTGCCAGCCAAATTCCGGGCGCAACTAATGAAAAACTGTTTTTT
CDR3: CASQIPGATNEKLFF

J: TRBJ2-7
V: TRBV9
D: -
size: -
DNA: TGTGCCAGCAGCCCCGGGACACAACAAAGTAGGGAGCAGTACTTC
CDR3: CASSPGTQQSREQYF

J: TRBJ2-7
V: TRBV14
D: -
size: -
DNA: TGTGCCAGCAGCCATCCCACCTTCGCCTACGAGCAGTACTTC
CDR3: CASSHPTFAYEQYF

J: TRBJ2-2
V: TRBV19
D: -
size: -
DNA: TGTGCCAGTAACACAGGGTCGAACACCGGGGAGCTGTTTTTT
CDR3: CASNTGSNTGELFF

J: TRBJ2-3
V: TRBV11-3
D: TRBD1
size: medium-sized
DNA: TGTGCCAGCAGCCAACCGACAGGGGGCGCGGAAGATACGCAGTATTTT
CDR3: CASSQPTGGAEDTQYF

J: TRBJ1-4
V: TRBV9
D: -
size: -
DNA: TGTGCCAGCAGCGAGACAGGCGGGGGGTTTTTTAATGAAAAACTGTTTTTT
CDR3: CASSETGGGFFNEKLFF

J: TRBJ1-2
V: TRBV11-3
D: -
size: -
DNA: TGTGCCAGCAGGCCTACAGGGCAGATCAACTATGGCTACACCTTC
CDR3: CASRPTGQINYGYTF

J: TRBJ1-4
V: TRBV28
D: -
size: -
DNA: TGTGCCAGCAAAGGGGGGCTGTATGAAAAACTGTTTTTT
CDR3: CASKGGLYEKLFF

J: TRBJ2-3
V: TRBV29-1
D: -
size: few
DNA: TGCAGCGGGGGGACTAGCACAGATACGCAGTATTTT
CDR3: CSGGTSTDTQYF

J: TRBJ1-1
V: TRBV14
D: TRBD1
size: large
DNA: TGTGCCAGCAGCCCCCAGACAGGGTGGAACACTGAAGCTTTCTTT
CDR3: CASSPQTGWNTEAFF

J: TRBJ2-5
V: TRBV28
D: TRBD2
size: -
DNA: TGTGCCAGCAGGGGGACTAGCGGGAGGTTTGGGGAGACCCAGTACTTC
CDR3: CASRGTSGRFGETQYF

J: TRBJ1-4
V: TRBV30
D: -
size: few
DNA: TGTGCCTGGAGTGTACTTATGTCAGAAAAACTGTTTTTT
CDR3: CAWSVLMSEKLFF

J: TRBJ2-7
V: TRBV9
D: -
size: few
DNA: TGTGCCAGCAGCGTAGGCGTCAGTTCCTACGAGCAGTACTTC
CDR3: CASSVGVSSYEQYF

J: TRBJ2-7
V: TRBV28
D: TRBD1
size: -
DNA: TGTGCCAGCAGTAGGGACAGGATCGTCGGAGAGCAGTACTTC
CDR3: CASSRDRIVGEQYF

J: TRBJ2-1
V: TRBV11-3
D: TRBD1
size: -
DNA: TGTGCCAGCAGCTTCAGGGGGCGGAACTACAATGAGCAGTTCTTC
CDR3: CASSFRGRNYNEQFF

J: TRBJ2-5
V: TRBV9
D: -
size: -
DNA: TGTGCCAGCACTCGTGGGAATGAAGAGACCCAGTACTTC
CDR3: CASTRGNEETQYF

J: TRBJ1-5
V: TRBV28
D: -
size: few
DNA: TGTGCCAGCAGTTTGGCCGCCACCAATCAGCCCCAGCATTTT
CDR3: CASSLAATNQPQHF

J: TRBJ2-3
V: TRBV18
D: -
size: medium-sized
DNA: TGTGCCAGTCTAGGAGGGGACAGCACAGATACGCAGTATTTT
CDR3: CASLGGDSTDTQYF

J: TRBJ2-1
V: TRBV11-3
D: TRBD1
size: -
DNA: TGTGCCAGCAGCTCCCGGACAGGGAAGTATAATGAGCAGTTCTTC
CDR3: CASSSRTGKYNEQFF

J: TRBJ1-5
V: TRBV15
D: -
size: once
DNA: TGTGCCACCAGCAGAGATTACACGTTTATGGGCAATCAGCCCCAGCATTTT
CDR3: CATSRDYTFMGNQPQHF

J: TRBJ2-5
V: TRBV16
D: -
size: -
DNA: TGTGCCAGCAGCCGATTAAGAGAGACCCAGTACTTC
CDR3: CASSRLRETQYF

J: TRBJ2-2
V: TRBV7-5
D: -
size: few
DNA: TGTGCCAGCAGCCAACTCTTACAGAACACCGGGGAGCTGTTTTTT
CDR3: CASSQLLQNTGELFF

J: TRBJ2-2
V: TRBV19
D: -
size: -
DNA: TGTGCCAGTACCCCAACTCCCGGTTACACCGGGGAGCTGTTTTTT
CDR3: CASTPTPGYTGELFF

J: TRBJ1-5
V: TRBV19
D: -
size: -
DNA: TGTGCCAGTAGGGGTAGGAGCAATCAGCCCCAGCATTTT
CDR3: CASRGRSNQPQHF

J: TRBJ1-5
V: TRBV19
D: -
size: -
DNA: TGTGCCAGTAGTAGGCGTAGCGAGGCAAGCAATCAGCCCCAGCATTTT
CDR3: CASSRRSEASNQPQHF

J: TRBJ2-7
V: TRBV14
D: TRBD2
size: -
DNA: TGTGCCAGCAGCCCTACGAGAGGGACTAAGCAGTACTTC
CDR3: CASSPTRGTKQYF